The 9 T cell receptor beta chains presented below share a single source sample, sequenced in a study of cytomegalovirus exposure and HLA in healthy donors (dated by TCRdb to between 2016 and 2019). Receptor amplification or capture employed the immunoSEQ multiplex PCR assay. For the multiplex PCR, a mixture combining 60 forward primers for TCR Vbeta segments and 13 reverse primers for TCR Jbeta segments was used. TCRdb provides this immuneACCESS table in a form limited to in-frame rearrangements. Some clones are lacking; in checked studies, under half of them reflect an unresolved V gene, and why the rest are absent is not known. This sample holds about 81,000 clones; over 80% were observed only once. The biggest ten clones account for about 2.5% of the sample. Sequenced input: PBMCs. Receptor source: a man between 18 and 35 years old in good health and CMV-seronegative.

V and J are TRBV29-1 and TRBJ2-1; D might be TRBD2 (6 bases). CDR1 and CDR2 (germline): SQVTM, ANQGSEA. Trimming shortened V by 8 bases and J by 6 bases, and 11 bases separated the two germline ends. The CDR3 contains 11 residues. The CDR3 DNA is TGCAGCCTGACTAGTCTCAATGAGCAGTTCTTC. Translation: CSLTSLNEQFF.

V gene TRBV28 combines with J gene TRBJ2-7; D not certain. V lost 5 bases, J lost 8 bases, and 19 bases lay in between. Germline loops: CDR1 MDHEN, CDR2 SYDVKM. The CDR3 is 14 residues long. The DNA of the CDR3 is TGTGCCAGCAGTCCCAGGTCCCCCGCCTTGAAGCAGTACTTC. It is translated as CASSPRSPALKQYF. Complete variable domain (other parts from reference TRBV28 and TRBJ2-7): DVKVTQSSRYLVKRTGEKVFLECVQDMDHENMFWYRQDPGLGLRLIYFSYDVKMKEKGDIPEGYSVSREKKERFSLILESASTNQTSMYLCASSPRSPALKQYFGPGTRLTVT.

Remarks on this clone: Its ends do not fully match the called genes, so a read error is possible. The chain links TRBV7-9 to TRBJ1-1; D is possibly TRBD1 (6 bases). The CDR3 contains 16 residues. Per germline, CDR1 SEHNR and CDR2 FQNEAQ (reference sequence). The CDR3 region has the DNA TGTTCCAGCAGCTTAGTTGCAGGGGTGGGGAGTACTGAAGCTTTCTTT. It codes for CSSSLVAGVGSTEAFF.

This rearrangement joins TRBV5-1 to TRBJ1-4, with D uncertain. The CDR3 spans 14 residues. Between the trimmed V and J ends, which lost 0 bases and 8 bases, there was a span of 11 bases. The germline gives CDR1 SGHRS, CDR2 YFSETQ. The CDR3 sequence is CASSLGIVGEKLFF. The CDR3 DNA reads TGCGCCAGCAGCTTGGGGATCGTCGGGGAAAAACTGTTTTTT.

Details on this clone: The junction does not match germline at one end; this may be a read error. CDR3 bases: TGCAGCCCGGGACAGGCGGACTTC. This encodes CSPGQADF. The chain links TRBV20-1 to TRBJ2-5; the match to TRBD1 covers 8 bases. CDR3 size: 8 residues. CDR1 and CDR2 (germline): DFQATT, SNEGSKA (reference sequence).

Here the CDR3 DNA reads TGCGCCAGCAGCTTGGCCGAATTCACTCTACACACCGGGGAGCTGTTTTTT. It encodes CASSLAEFTLHTGELFF. The chain recombines TRBV5-1 with TRBJ2-2, with D hard to call. Per germline, CDR1 SGHRS and CDR2 YFSETQ. This CDR3 has 17 residues. The V and J ends lost 0 bases and 3 bases respectively, with 15 bases between them.

This clone was seen once. This chain joins TRBV7-9 and TRBJ1-1, with unresolved D. CDR1 and CDR2 (germline): SEHNR, FQNEAQ (reference sequence). V lost 2 bases and J 2 bases, leaving 12 bases between the germline ends. There are 15 residues in the CDR3. The CDR3, as DNA: TGTGCCAGCAGCTTAATTAGCAGAACCAACACTGAAGCTTTCTTT. Protein product: CASSLISRTNTEAFF.

The chain joins TRBV28 to TRBJ1-6, with D perhaps TRBD1 (6 bases). The V end lost 7 bases, the J end lost 10 bases, and 17 bases lay between the germline ends. The germline V gene encodes CDR1 MDHEN and CDR2 SYDVKM. This CDR3 spans 14 amino acids. CDR3 nucleotide sequence: TGTGCCAGCACCCCGGACAGAGTGGGGTCACCCCTCCACTTT. Amino acids: CASTPDRVGSPLHF.

The chain employs TRBV7-9 and TRBJ2-5, with D uncertain. Gene TRBJ2-7 matches the end of the DNA better, so the J call may be wrong. In germline, CDR1 is SEHNR, CDR2 FQNEAQ (reference sequence). The CDR3 spans 16 residues. As DNA, the CDR3 is TGTGCCAGCAGCTCCCCTCACCCCGTTAACTCCTACGAGCAGTACTTC. Translated: CASSSPHPVNSYEQYF.